This T cell receptor beta chain was sequenced during a study of cytomegalovirus exposure and HLA in healthy donors. Findings and limits, study-wide: Within a later analysis, the majority of CMV-associated TCR beta chains appeared HLA-restricted. Clonal expansion was found to be greater in HLA-associated TCR beta chains than in equally common others in a later analysis.

The V and J ends lost 0 bases and 5 bases, in that order; junction bases with no gene match: 5. The CDR3 runs 15 residues. CDR1 is ENHRY and CDR2 is SYGVKD in the germline V gene. While unrecorded immune exposures were likely, the donors were nominally healthy when sampled. Researchers ran the PCR with 60 Vbeta and 13 Jbeta primers. Measured with immunoSEQ multiplex PCR; TCRdb has only the in-frame clones, and not every one. The table lists some 200,000 clones, about two thirds of them singletons, with 2% to 3% in the top ten. As concerns this clone: Its antigen is unknown.

The chain uses TRBV10-3 and TRBJ2-7; 9 nucleotides match TRBD1. This sequence originates from a man in his forties in good health and CMV-seropositive. The sample was PBMCs. The CDR3 DNA reads TGTGCCATCAGTGAGTCGTGGACAGGGGTGGACGAGCAGTACTTC. Translating it yields CAISESWTGVDEQYF.